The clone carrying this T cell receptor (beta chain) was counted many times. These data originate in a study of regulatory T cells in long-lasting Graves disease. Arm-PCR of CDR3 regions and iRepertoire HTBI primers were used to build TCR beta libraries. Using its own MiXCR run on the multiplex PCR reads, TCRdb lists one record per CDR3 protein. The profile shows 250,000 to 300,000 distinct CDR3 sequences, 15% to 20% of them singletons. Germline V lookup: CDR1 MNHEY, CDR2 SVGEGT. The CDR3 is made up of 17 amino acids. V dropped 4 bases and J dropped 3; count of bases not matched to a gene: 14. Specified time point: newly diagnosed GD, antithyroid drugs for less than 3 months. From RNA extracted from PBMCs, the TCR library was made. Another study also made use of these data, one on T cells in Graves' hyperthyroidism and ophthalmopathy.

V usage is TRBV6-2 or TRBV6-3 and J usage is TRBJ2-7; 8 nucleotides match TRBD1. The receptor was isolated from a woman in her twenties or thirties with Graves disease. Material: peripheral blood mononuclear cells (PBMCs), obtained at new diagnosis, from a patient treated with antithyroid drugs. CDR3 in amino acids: CASSSYGRGQENYEQYF. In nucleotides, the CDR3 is TGTGCCAGCAGTTCCTACGGCCGGGGACAGGAAAACTACGAGCAGTACTTC.